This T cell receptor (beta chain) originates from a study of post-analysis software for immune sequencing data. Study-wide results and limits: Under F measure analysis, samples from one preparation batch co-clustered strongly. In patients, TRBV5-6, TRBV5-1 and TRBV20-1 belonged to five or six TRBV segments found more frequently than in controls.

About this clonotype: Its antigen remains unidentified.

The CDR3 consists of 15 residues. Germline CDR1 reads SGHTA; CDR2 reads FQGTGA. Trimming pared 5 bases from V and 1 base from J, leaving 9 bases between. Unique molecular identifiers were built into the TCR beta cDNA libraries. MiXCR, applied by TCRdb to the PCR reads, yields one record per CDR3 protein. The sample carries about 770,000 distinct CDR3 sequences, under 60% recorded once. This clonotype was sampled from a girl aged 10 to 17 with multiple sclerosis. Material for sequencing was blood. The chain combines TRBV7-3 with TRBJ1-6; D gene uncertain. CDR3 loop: CASSDGRSYNSPLHF. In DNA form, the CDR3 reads TGTGCCAGCAGCGACGGGAGGTCCTATAATTCACCCCTCCACTTT. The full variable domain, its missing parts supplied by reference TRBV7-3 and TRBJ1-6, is GAGVSQTPSNKVTEKGKYVELRCDPISGHTALYWYRQSLGQGPEFLIYFQGTGAADDSGLPNDRFFAVRPEGSVSTLKIQRTERGDSAVYLCASSDGRSYNSPLHFGNGTRLTVT.